A selection of T cell receptor beta chains follows, all from one sample in a study of shared clonotypes between healthy human individuals. Some clones are missing from TCRdb's copy, which holds only in-frame ones; the method was immunoSEQ multiplex PCR. The sample consists of under 200,000 clones, roughly 91% of them appearing once. The sequenced sample consisted of naive CD4+ T cells sorted from blood. These receptors were obtained from a woman aged 25-40 years in good health. Both conserved end residues are part of each CDR3. A D gene is named only where the DNA matches it firmly. Not all rows give a size; the values are once, few, many and, for expanded clones, a class.

d_gene: TRBD2; abundance: .; j_gene: TRBJ2-7; v_gene: TRBV27; CDR3nt: TGTGCCAGCAGTCCCAGAAGTCCTCTAGCGGGACCCTCCTACGAGCAGTACTTC; CDR3aa: CASSPRSPLAGPSYEQYF
d_gene: TRBD1; abundance: .; j_gene: TRBJ2-7; v_gene: TRBV18; CDR3nt: TGTGCCAGCTCGGGGACAGGGACCGACGAGCAGTACTTC; CDR3aa: CASSGTGTDEQYF
d_gene: TRBD2; abundance: .; j_gene: TRBJ2-1; v_gene: TRBV11-3; CDR3nt: TGTGCCAGCAGCTTAGACGGACTAGCATCCCACAATGAGCAGTTCTTC; CDR3aa: CASSLDGLASHNEQFF
d_gene: TRBD2; abundance: once; j_gene: TRBJ2-3; v_gene: TRBV7-2; CDR3nt: TGTGCCAGCAGCTTAGTTGGGGGGGGCACAGATACGCAGTATTTT; CDR3aa: CASSLVGGGTDTQYF
d_gene: .; abundance: .; j_gene: TRBJ2-7; v_gene: TRBV12-2; CDR3nt: TGTGCAAGTCGCTCCCTCACTAGCGCTTCCTACGAGCAGTACTTC; CDR3aa: CASRSLTSASYEQYF
d_gene: .; abundance: .; j_gene: TRBJ1-5; v_gene: TRBV9; CDR3nt: TGTGCCAGCAGCGTAGAGCTATTTGGGCCCCAGCATTTT; CDR3aa: CASSVELFGPQHF
d_gene: .; abundance: .; j_gene: TRBJ2-7; v_gene: TRBV7-2; CDR3nt: TGTGCCAGCAGCTTAGTTGAGTTTGGATACGAGCAGTACTTC; CDR3aa: CASSLVEFGYEQYF
d_gene: TRBD1; abundance: .; j_gene: TRBJ1-5; v_gene: TRBV28; CDR3nt: TGTGCCAGCAGGTCGGACAGGGTACGGAATCAGCCCCAGCATTTT; CDR3aa: CASRSDRVRNQPQHF
d_gene: .; abundance: .; j_gene: TRBJ1-5; v_gene: TRBV28; CDR3nt: TGTGCCAGCAGGCCCCAGTATAGCAATCAGCCCCAGCATTTT; CDR3aa: CASRPQYSNQPQHF
d_gene: .; abundance: few; j_gene: TRBJ1-5; v_gene: TRBV2; CDR3nt: TGTGCCAGCAGTGAAAGGCGGGCGGGACAGCCCCAGCATTTT; CDR3aa: CASSERRAGQPQHF
d_gene: TRBD2; abundance: .; j_gene: TRBJ2-3; v_gene: TRBV19; CDR3nt: TGTGCCAGTAGTTTCGTCGGGAGGACAGATACGCAGTATTTT; CDR3aa: CASSFVGRTDTQYF
d_gene: .; abundance: .; j_gene: TRBJ2-2; v_gene: TRBV5-1; CDR3nt: TGCGCCAGCAGCAGGGGACTGACGACCGGGGAGCTGTTTTTT; CDR3aa: CASSRGLTTGELFF
d_gene: TRBD2; abundance: .; j_gene: TRBJ2-7; v_gene: TRBV28; CDR3nt: TGTGCCAGCAGTTTTCCGGGGCTAGCGGGTTACGAGCAGTACTTC; CDR3aa: CASSFPGLAGYEQYF
d_gene: .; abundance: .; j_gene: TRBJ1-4; v_gene: TRBV20-1; CDR3nt: TGCAGTGCTAGTTGGAATGAAAAACTGTTTTTT; CDR3aa: CSASWNEKLFF
d_gene: TRBD2; abundance: once; j_gene: TRBJ2-3; v_gene: TRBV4-1; CDR3nt: TGCGCCAGCAGCCAAGATCCCACTCTAGCGGGAGTACGTTGGACAGATACGCAGTATTTT; CDR3aa: CASSQDPTLAGVRWTDTQYF
d_gene: TRBD2; abundance: .; j_gene: TRBJ2-7; v_gene: TRBV28; CDR3nt: TGTGCCAGCAGCCCCACTAGCGGGGTCTCGGCCGACGAGCAGTACTTC; CDR3aa: CASSPTSGVSADEQYF
d_gene: TRBD1; abundance: .; j_gene: TRBJ2-5; v_gene: TRBV6-4; CDR3nt: TGTGCCAGCATATGCTTAGCGACAGGGCGAAGGTCACTACAAGAGACCCAGTACTTC; CDR3aa: CASICLATGRRSLQETQYF
d_gene: .; abundance: .; j_gene: TRBJ1-1; v_gene: TRBV2; CDR3nt: TGTGCCAGCAGTGAAAAGGGGCAGTACACTGAAGCTTTCTTT; CDR3aa: CASSEKGQYTEAFF
d_gene: TRBD2; abundance: .; j_gene: TRBJ2-7; v_gene: TRBV9; CDR3nt: TGTGCCAGCAGCGCAAGCGGGAGTGGCGTTCGGGAGCAGTACTTC; CDR3aa: CASSASGSGVREQYF
d_gene: .; abundance: .; j_gene: TRBJ1-6; v_gene: TRBV18; CDR3nt: TGTGCCAGCTCACCGGGCAGCCATAATTCACCCCTCCACTTT; CDR3aa: CASSPGSHNSPLHF
d_gene: TRBD1; abundance: .; j_gene: TRBJ1-2; v_gene: TRBV5-4; CDR3nt: TGTGCCAGCAGCTTGGGTACAGGGGGCGCAGGTTATGGCTACACCTTC; CDR3aa: CASSLGTGGAGYGYTF
d_gene: .; abundance: once; j_gene: TRBJ1-1; v_gene: TRBV2; CDR3nt: TGTGCCAGCAGCGCCGACCCGCCCGGGACTGAAGCTTTCTTT; CDR3aa: CASSADPPGTEAFF
d_gene: .; abundance: .; j_gene: TRBJ2-3; v_gene: TRBV4-1; CDR3nt: TGCGCCAGCAGCCAAGTCCGGCCTCCGAGCGCAGATGCGCAGTATTTT; CDR3aa: CASSQVRPPSADAQYF
d_gene: .; abundance: .; j_gene: TRBJ1-3; v_gene: TRBV2; CDR3nt: TGTGCCAGCAGTCGAGAAAAGGGGATAAACACCATATATTTT; CDR3aa: CASSREKGINTIYF
d_gene: TRBD1; abundance: .; j_gene: TRBJ1-3; v_gene: TRBV2; CDR3nt: TGTGCCAGCAGTGAGGAGACAGGGGCTGGAAACACCATATATTTT; CDR3aa: CASSEETGAGNTIYF
d_gene: .; abundance: .; j_gene: TRBJ2-7; v_gene: TRBV10-1; CDR3nt: TGCGCCAGCAGTGCCGGGACGGCAAGCTCCTACGAGCAGTACTTC; CDR3aa: CASSAGTASSYEQYF
d_gene: .; abundance: .; j_gene: TRBJ2-7; v_gene: TRBV10-2; CDR3nt: TGCGCCAGCCGAGTTCTGGCACAGACCTACGAGCAGTACTTC; CDR3aa: CASRVLAQTYEQYF
d_gene: .; abundance: few; j_gene: TRBJ1-5; v_gene: TRBV28; CDR3nt: TGTGCCAGCAGTTTGTGGGGGAGCAATCAGCCCCAGCATTTT; CDR3aa: CASSLWGSNQPQHF
d_gene: .; abundance: .; j_gene: TRBJ2-7; v_gene: TRBV11-2; CDR3nt: TGTGCCAGCAGCTTAGATCGGCGATTGGGCTACGAGCAGTACTTC; CDR3aa: CASSLDRRLGYEQYF
d_gene: .; abundance: .; j_gene: TRBJ2-1; v_gene: TRBV10-3; CDR3nt: TGTGCCATCAGTGAGCGTCCCTACAATGAGCAGTTCTTC; CDR3aa: CAISERPYNEQFF
d_gene: .; abundance: .; j_gene: TRBJ1-1; v_gene: TRBV5-1; CDR3nt: TGCGCCAGCAGCCTGGGCCGGATAGGGGCCAGGAACACTGAAGCTTTCTTT; CDR3aa: CASSLGRIGARNTEAFF
d_gene: TRBD2; abundance: .; j_gene: TRBJ2-7; v_gene: TRBV6-5; CDR3nt: TGTGCCAGCAGTTTCGAACGGACTAGCGGGAGATTTACGTACTTC; CDR3aa: CASSFERTSGRFTYF
d_gene: TRBD1; abundance: .; j_gene: TRBJ2-7; v_gene: TRBV19; CDR3nt: TGTGCCAGTAGTGAGGGGACAGTCACCTACGAGCAGTACTTC; CDR3aa: CASSEGTVTYEQYF
d_gene: .; abundance: few; j_gene: TRBJ2-7; v_gene: TRBV10-1; CDR3nt: TGCGCCAGCAGTGATCACGGGACTCGTACCTACGAGCAGTACTTC; CDR3aa: CASSDHGTRTYEQYF
d_gene: TRBD2; abundance: .; j_gene: TRBJ2-3; v_gene: TRBV7-2; CDR3nt: TGTGCCAGCAACCCTAGCGGAAGAGATACGCAGTATTTT; CDR3aa: CASNPSGRDTQYF
d_gene: .; abundance: .; j_gene: TRBJ2-3; v_gene: TRBV7-9; CDR3nt: TGTGCCAGCAGCTTAGGAGTACAGGGTACAGATACGCAGTATTTT; CDR3aa: CASSLGVQGTDTQYF
d_gene: .; abundance: .; j_gene: TRBJ2-2; v_gene: TRBV14; CDR3nt: TGTGCCAGCAGCCAAGTTTTAGCGTCCGGGGAGCTGTTTTTT; CDR3aa: CASSQVLASGELFF
d_gene: TRBD1; abundance: .; j_gene: TRBJ2-7; v_gene: TRBV18; CDR3nt: TGTGCCAGCTCCCTGTGGACAGGGGCGGGTAGCGGGTCAACCTACGAGCAGTACTTC; CDR3aa: CASSLWTGAGSGSTYEQYF
d_gene: .; abundance: .; j_gene: TRBJ1-1; v_gene: TRBV28; CDR3nt: TGTGCCAGCGGGGAAGCTTTCTTT; CDR3aa: CASGEAFF
d_gene: TRBD2; abundance: .; j_gene: TRBJ2-7; v_gene: TRBV6-5; CDR3nt: TGTGCCAGCAGTTACTCGGGACTAGCGGGTTTGGGGGAGCAGTACTTC; CDR3aa: CASSYSGLAGLGEQYF
d_gene: .; abundance: .; j_gene: TRBJ2-7; v_gene: TRBV4-2; CDR3nt: TGTGCCAGCAGCTTTGGGCTAGCGATAGTCTACGAGCAGTACTTC; CDR3aa: CASSFGLAIVYEQYF
d_gene: TRBD2; abundance: .; j_gene: TRBJ2-1; v_gene: TRBV28; CDR3nt: TGTGCCACCGTCTCGTGGGAGGGCCCTTACAATGAGCAGTTCTTC; CDR3aa: CATVSWEGPYNEQFF
d_gene: .; abundance: .; j_gene: TRBJ2-7; v_gene: TRBV11-2; CDR3nt: TGTGCCAGCAGCTTGAAGCCCTACGAGCAGTACTTC; CDR3aa: CASSLKPYEQYF
d_gene: TRBD2; abundance: .; j_gene: TRBJ2-1; v_gene: TRBV29-1; CDR3nt: TGCAGCGTTGTCGCGATAGGAGGACTAGCGGGAAATGAGCAGTTCTTC; CDR3aa: CSVVAIGGLAGNEQFF
d_gene: .; abundance: .; j_gene: TRBJ2-4; v_gene: TRBV18; CDR3nt: TGTGCCAGCTCACTTGCTCTGCCAGGGAAAAACATTCAGTACTTC; CDR3aa: CASSLALPGKNIQYF
d_gene: .; abundance: .; j_gene: TRBJ2-7; v_gene: TRBV7-2; CDR3nt: TGTGCCAGCAGCTTAGCAGTCTCCTACGAGCAGTACTTC; CDR3aa: CASSLAVSYEQYF